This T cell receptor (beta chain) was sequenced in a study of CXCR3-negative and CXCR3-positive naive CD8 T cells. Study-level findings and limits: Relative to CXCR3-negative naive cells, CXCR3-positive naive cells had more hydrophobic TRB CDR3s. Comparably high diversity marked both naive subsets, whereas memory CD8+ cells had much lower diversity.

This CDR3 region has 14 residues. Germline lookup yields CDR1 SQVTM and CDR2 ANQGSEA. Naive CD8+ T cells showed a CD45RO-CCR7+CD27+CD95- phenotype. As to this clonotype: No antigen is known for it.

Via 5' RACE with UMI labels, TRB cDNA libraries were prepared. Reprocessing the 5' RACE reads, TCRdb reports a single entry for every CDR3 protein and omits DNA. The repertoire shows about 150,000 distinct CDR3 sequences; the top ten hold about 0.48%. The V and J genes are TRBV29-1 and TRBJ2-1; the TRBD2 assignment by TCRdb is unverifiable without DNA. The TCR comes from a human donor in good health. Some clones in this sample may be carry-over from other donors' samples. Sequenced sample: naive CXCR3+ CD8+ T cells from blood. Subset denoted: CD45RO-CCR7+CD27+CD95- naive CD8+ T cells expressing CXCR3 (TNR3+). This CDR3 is CSLPSPDGLNEQFF.